Listed below are T cell receptor beta chains from one sample, sequenced in a study of blood T cell repertoires in COVID-19. Clones were sequenced by immunoSEQ multiplex PCR, and TCRdb holds only the in-frame ones, with some missing. The sample lists roughly 200,000 clones, under 90% seen once, with 5.5% to 7% in the top ten. The specimen sequenced was peripheral blood. The origin of the receptors is a man at least 80 years old with acute or convalescent COVID-19. The CDR3 runs from the conserved cysteine through the conserved F or W. Each record gives: J gene, clone size, V gene, CDR3 length, D gene, CDR3 DNA, CDR3 protein. A D gene is named only where the DNA matches it firmly. For some rows the clone size is stated as once, few or many, or as a class when expanded; others skip it.

J gene: TRBJ2-1; clone size: once; V gene: TRBV5-4; CDR3 length: 16; D gene: TRBD2; CDR3 DNA: TGTGCCAGCAGCCCATCCCAAAGCGGGAGCGGGAATGAGCAGTTCTTC; CDR3 protein: CASSPSQSGSGNEQFF
J gene: TRBJ2-1; clone size: NA; V gene: TRBV28; CDR3 length: 15; D gene: NA; CDR3 DNA: TGTGCCAGCAGTCCCCAGCAGGGGAGCTACAATGAGCAGTTCTTC; CDR3 protein: CASSPQQGSYNEQFF
J gene: TRBJ2-2; clone size: NA; V gene: TRBV14; CDR3 length: 17; D gene: TRBD2; CDR3 DNA: TGTGCCAGCAGCCAGCTTGGATCTAACAGCGGGAGGGGGGAGCTGTTTTTT; CDR3 protein: CASSQLGSNSGRGELFF
J gene: TRBJ2-2; clone size: NA; V gene: TRBV6-5; CDR3 length: 14; D gene: NA; CDR3 DNA: TGTGCCAGCAGTTATTCGGTGAACACCGGGGAGCTGTTTTTT; CDR3 protein: CASSYSVNTGELFF
J gene: TRBJ2-7; clone size: NA; V gene: TRBV19; CDR3 length: 14; D gene: NA; CDR3 DNA: TGTGCCAGTAGTATAGATACCCAGACCTACGAGCAGTACTTC; CDR3 protein: CASSIDTQTYEQYF
J gene: TRBJ1-3; clone size: NA; V gene: TRBV14; CDR3 length: 16; D gene: NA; CDR3 DNA: TGTGCCAGCAGCCAAGTTCTATCGGTCTCTGGAAACACCATATATTTT; CDR3 protein: CASSQVLSVSGNTIYF
J gene: TRBJ2-5; clone size: NA; V gene: TRBV5-1; CDR3 length: 15; D gene: TRBD1; CDR3 DNA: TGCGCCAGCAGGCTCCAAACAGGGGGCCAAGAGACCCAGTACTTC; CDR3 protein: CASRLQTGGQETQYF
J gene: TRBJ2-7; clone size: NA; V gene: TRBV14; CDR3 length: 16; D gene: TRBD1; CDR3 DNA: TGTGCCAGCAGCCATCCCGGGACAGGGAGCGGCTACGAGCAGTACTTC; CDR3 protein: CASSHPGTGSGYEQYF
J gene: TRBJ2-5; clone size: NA; V gene: TRBV27; CDR3 length: 15; D gene: NA; CDR3 DNA: TGTGCCAGCAGTTTACATTCACCAGTTCAAGAGACCCAGTACTTC; CDR3 protein: CASSLHSPVQETQYF
J gene: TRBJ2-3; clone size: few; V gene: TRBV25-1; CDR3 length: 14; D gene: NA; CDR3 DNA: TGTGCCACCTCTTCGTCTCCCAGCACAGATACGCAGTATTTT; CDR3 protein: CATSSSPSTDTQYF
J gene: TRBJ2-7; clone size: NA; V gene: TRBV5-1; CDR3 length: 16; D gene: TRBD1; CDR3 DNA: TGCGCCAGCAGCTTGGGAACCGACAGGGGAAACTACGAGCAGTACTTC; CDR3 protein: CASSLGTDRGNYEQYF
J gene: TRBJ1-2; clone size: NA; V gene: TRBV27; CDR3 length: 13; D gene: TRBD1; CDR3 DNA: TGTGCCAGCAGCCAACAGGGGAGGTATGGCTACACCTTC; CDR3 protein: CASSQQGRYGYTF
J gene: TRBJ2-2; clone size: NA; V gene: TRBV11-3; CDR3 length: 11; D gene: NA; CDR3 DNA: TGTGCCAGCAGCCCGTCGGGGGAGCTGTTTTTT; CDR3 protein: CASSPSGELFF
J gene: TRBJ2-2; clone size: NA; V gene: TRBV21-1; CDR3 length: 18; D gene: NA; CDR3 DNA: TGTGCCAGCAGCAAAACGCCCGTCAGGGGGCCGGGCACCGGGGAGCTGTTTTTT; CDR3 protein: CASSKTPVRGPGTGELFF
J gene: TRBJ2-1; clone size: NA; V gene: TRBV14; CDR3 length: 15; D gene: NA; CDR3 DNA: TGTGCCAGCAGCCTGGGGGGAAAGTCCTACAATGAGCAGTTCTTC; CDR3 protein: CASSLGGKSYNEQFF
J gene: TRBJ2-3; clone size: NA; V gene: TRBV14; CDR3 length: 14; D gene: TRBD2; CDR3 DNA: TGTGCCAGCAGCCGACTTGGGACTAGCGGGACTAAGTATTTT; CDR3 protein: CASSRLGTSGTKYF
J gene: TRBJ2-2; clone size: few; V gene: TRBV5-5; CDR3 length: 20; D gene: TRBD2; CDR3 DNA: TGTGCCAGCAGCCGGCGGTGGGCCCAAATAGCGGGAGGGCCTCCCGGGGAGCTGTTTTTT; CDR3 protein: CASSRRWAQIAGGPPGELFF
J gene: TRBJ1-1; clone size: NA; V gene: TRBV7-3; CDR3 length: 17; D gene: NA; CDR3 DNA: TGTGCCAGCAGCCCAACCCCCAGGGGCGCATTTCGCACTGAAGCTTTCTTT; CDR3 protein: CASSPTPRGAFRTEAFF
J gene: TRBJ2-2; clone size: NA; V gene: TRBV6-6; CDR3 length: 16; D gene: NA; CDR3 DNA: TGTGCCAGCAGTTACTCCGCAGGGGGGCCCACCGGGGAGCTGTTTTTT; CDR3 protein: CASSYSAGGPTGELFF
J gene: TRBJ1-1; clone size: NA; V gene: TRBV11-1; CDR3 length: 13; D gene: NA; CDR3 DNA: TGTGCCAGCAGCTTAATGGAGGACAGTGAAGCTTTCTTT; CDR3 protein: CASSLMEDSEAFF
J gene: TRBJ1-4; clone size: NA; V gene: TRBV28; CDR3 length: 14; D gene: NA; CDR3 DNA: TGTGCCAGCAGTTTACAATCAATCGGGAGGAAACTGTTTTTT; CDR3 protein: CASSLQSIGRKLFF
J gene: TRBJ1-1; clone size: NA; V gene: TRBV6-5; CDR3 length: 16; D gene: NA; CDR3 DNA: TGTGCCAGCAGTTACTCGGTGGCCAGGGTGGACACTGAAGCTTTCTTT; CDR3 protein: CASSYSVARVDTEAFF
J gene: TRBJ1-6; clone size: NA; V gene: TRBV6-5; CDR3 length: 12; D gene: NA; CDR3 DNA: TGTGCCAGCAAGGACAGTAATTCACCCCTCCACTTT; CDR3 protein: CASKDSNSPLHF
J gene: TRBJ2-3; clone size: once; V gene: TRBV3-1/TRBV3-2; CDR3 length: 13; D gene: TRBD1; CDR3 DNA: TGTGCCAGCAGCCTACAGGGGACAGATACGCAGTATTTT; CDR3 protein: CASSLQGTDTQYF
J gene: TRBJ1-2; clone size: NA; V gene: TRBV27; CDR3 length: 15; D gene: TRBD1; CDR3 DNA: TGTGCCAGCAGTTTCGTGACAGGGTCTAACTATGGCTACACCTTC; CDR3 protein: CASSFVTGSNYGYTF
J gene: TRBJ1-1; clone size: NA; V gene: TRBV27; CDR3 length: 13; D gene: TRBD1; CDR3 DNA: TGTGCCAGCAGAGGACAGGGGGGACCTGAAGCTTTCTTT; CDR3 protein: CASRGQGGPEAFF
J gene: TRBJ1-2; clone size: NA; V gene: TRBV24-1; CDR3 length: 14; D gene: TRBD1; CDR3 DNA: TGTGCCACCAGTGGGTCAGGGGGCAACTATGGCTACACCTTT; CDR3 protein: CATSGSGGNYGYTF
J gene: TRBJ2-1; clone size: NA; V gene: TRBV11-2; CDR3 length: 15; D gene: TRBD2; CDR3 DNA: TGTGCCAGCGGGGAGACGCTAGCGGGAGTCCAGGAGCAGTTCTTC; CDR3 protein: CASGETLAGVQEQFF
J gene: TRBJ2-7; clone size: NA; V gene: TRBV27; CDR3 length: 14; D gene: NA; CDR3 DNA: TGTGCCAGCAGTCCGGATGCTCGGTCTAGCGAGCAGTACTTC; CDR3 protein: CASSPDARSSEQYF
J gene: TRBJ1-2; clone size: NA; V gene: TRBV6-5; CDR3 length: 12; D gene: NA; CDR3 DNA: TGTGCCAGCAGACAGGGAAGTTATGGCTACACCTTC; CDR3 protein: CASRQGSYGYTF
J gene: TRBJ1-2; clone size: NA; V gene: TRBV19; CDR3 length: 15; D gene: TRBD1; CDR3 DNA: TGTGCCAGTAGAAAGGACAGGGGGCAATCCTATGGCTACACCTTC; CDR3 protein: CASRKDRGQSYGYTF
J gene: TRBJ1-5; clone size: NA; V gene: TRBV6-5; CDR3 length: 15; D gene: NA; CDR3 DNA: TGTGCCAGCACCCTGACAGTAAAAAGCAATCAGCCCCAGCATTTT; CDR3 protein: CASTLTVKSNQPQHF
J gene: TRBJ1-3; clone size: NA; V gene: TRBV30; CDR3 length: 12; D gene: NA; CDR3 DNA: TGTGCAAGGGAGGGCAACGGAAACACCATATATTTT; CDR3 protein: CAREGNGNTIYF
J gene: TRBJ2-2; clone size: NA; V gene: TRBV20-1; CDR3 length: 14; D gene: TRBD2; CDR3 DNA: TGCAGTGCCAGTAGCGGGACTAACACCGGGGAGCTGTTTTTT; CDR3 protein: CSASSGTNTGELFF
J gene: TRBJ2-2; clone size: once; V gene: TRBV7-8; CDR3 length: 19; D gene: TRBD2; CDR3 DNA: TGTGCCAGCAGCTTGGGGAGAGCCGGGACTAGCGGGAACACCGGGGAGCTGTTTTTT; CDR3 protein: CASSLGRAGTSGNTGELFF
J gene: TRBJ2-1; clone size: NA; V gene: TRBV11-3; CDR3 length: 13; D gene: TRBD2; CDR3 DNA: TGTGCCAGCTCAGGCGGGAGCTTCAATGAGCAGTTCTTC; CDR3 protein: CASSGGSFNEQFF
J gene: TRBJ2-1; clone size: NA; V gene: TRBV6-5; CDR3 length: 15; D gene: TRBD2; CDR3 DNA: TGTGCCAGCAACAGCGGGGCGGCCCCTACGGGCTCACAGTTCTTC; CDR3 protein: CASNSGAAPTGSQFF
J gene: TRBJ1-2; clone size: NA; V gene: TRBV27; CDR3 length: 16; D gene: NA; CDR3 DNA: TGTGCCAGCAGTTTAGCAGGGAGGCCCCCCAACTATGGCTACACCTTC; CDR3 protein: CASSLAGRPPNYGYTF